This T cell receptor (beta chain) was recorded in a study of blood T cells in healthy people across ages. Study-wide background: About one barcoded beta molecule was captured per two T cells (by template switching).

This clonotype occurred a few times. What it binds is not known. Trimming left V 3 bases short and J 4 bases short, with 13 bases between. The CDR3 is 14 amino acids. Germline V gives CDR1 MDHEN, CDR2 SYDVKM. A second PCR of roughly 7 to 11 cycles used a sample-barcoded 5' primer and a J-beta primer mix. TCRdb recomputed calls from the 5' RACE reads with MiXCR, one row per CDR3 protein. The sample records 650,000 to 950,000 distinct CDR3 sequences, about 42% being singletons. Extracted total RNA amounted to at least 5.5 micrograms for each sample. Findings and caveats of the study: Any conclusive comparison of naive versus antigen-experienced cells was prevented by using unsorted PBMCs. Expanded clonotype shifts may have been confounded, as the donors had an unknown CMV status.

The TCR comes from a man aged 60 to 69 in good health. The rearrangement links TRBV28 to TRBJ2-7, with a possible D match to TRBD1 (7 bases). Sequenced: blood. CDR3 nucleotides: TGTGCCAGCAGTTTTGCGGGACAGTTTTACGAGCAGTACTTC. This gives the protein CASSFAGQFYEQYF.